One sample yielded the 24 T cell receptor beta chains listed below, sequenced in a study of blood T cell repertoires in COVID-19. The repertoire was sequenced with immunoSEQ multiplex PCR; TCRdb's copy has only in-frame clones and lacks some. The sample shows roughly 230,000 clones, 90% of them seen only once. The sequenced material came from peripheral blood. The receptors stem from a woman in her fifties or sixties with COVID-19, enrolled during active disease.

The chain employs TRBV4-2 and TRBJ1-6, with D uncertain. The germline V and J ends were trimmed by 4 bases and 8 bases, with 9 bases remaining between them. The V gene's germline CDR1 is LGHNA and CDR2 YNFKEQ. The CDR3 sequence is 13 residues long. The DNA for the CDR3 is TGTGCCAGCAGCCCAGGTTCTGATTCACCCCTCCACTTT. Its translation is CASSPGSDSPLHF.

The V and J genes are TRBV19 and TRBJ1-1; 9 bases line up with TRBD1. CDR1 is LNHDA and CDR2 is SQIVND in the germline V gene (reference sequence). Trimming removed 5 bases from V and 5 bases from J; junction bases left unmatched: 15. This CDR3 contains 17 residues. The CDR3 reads CASSPRAGTGWGTEAFF. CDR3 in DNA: TGTGCCAGTAGTCCCCGCGCCGGGACAGGGTGGGGGACTGAAGCTTTCTTT.

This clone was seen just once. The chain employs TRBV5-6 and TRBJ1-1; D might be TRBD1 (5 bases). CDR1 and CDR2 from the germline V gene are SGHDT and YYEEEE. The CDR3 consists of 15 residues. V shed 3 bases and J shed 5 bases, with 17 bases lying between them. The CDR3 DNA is TGTGCCAGCAGCTCACTTGGGCCAGGGATTACTGAAGCTTTCTTT. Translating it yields CASSSLGPGITEAFF.

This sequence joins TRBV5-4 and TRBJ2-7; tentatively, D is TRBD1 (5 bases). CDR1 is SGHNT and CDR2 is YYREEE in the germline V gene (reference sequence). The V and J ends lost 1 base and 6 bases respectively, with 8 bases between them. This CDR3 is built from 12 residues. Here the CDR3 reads CASSLTGREQYF. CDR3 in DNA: TGTGCCAGCAGCTTGACAGGACGCGAGCAGTACTTC.

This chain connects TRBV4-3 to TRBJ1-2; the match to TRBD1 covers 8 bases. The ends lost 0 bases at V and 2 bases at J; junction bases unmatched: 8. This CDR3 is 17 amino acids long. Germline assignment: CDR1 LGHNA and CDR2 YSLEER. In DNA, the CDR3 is TGCGCCAGCAGCCAAGATGGCGGGACAGGTTCAAACTATGGCTACACCTTC. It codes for CASSQDGGTGSNYGYTF.

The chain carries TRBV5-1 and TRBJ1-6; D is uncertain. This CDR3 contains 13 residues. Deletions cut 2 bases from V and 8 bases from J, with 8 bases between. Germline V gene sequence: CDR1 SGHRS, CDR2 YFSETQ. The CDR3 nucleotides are TGCGCCAGCAGCTTCTCAGTCGATTCACCCCTCCACTTT. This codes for CASSFSVDSPLHF.

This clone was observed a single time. CDR3 DNA sequence: TGTGCCAGCAGTTACGGTCCTGCGAATCAGCCCCAGCATTTT. Residues: CASSYGPANQPQHF. The chain couples TRBV6-6 to TRBJ1-5; D gene unclear. CDR1 and CDR2 (germline): MNHNY, SVGAGI (reference sequence). There are 14 residues in the CDR3. V lost 2 bases, J lost 4 bases, and 9 bases lay in between.

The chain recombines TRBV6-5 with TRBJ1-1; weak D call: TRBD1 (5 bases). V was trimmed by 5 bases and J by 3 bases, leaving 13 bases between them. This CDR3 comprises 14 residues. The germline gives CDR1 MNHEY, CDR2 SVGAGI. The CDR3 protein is CASSTIRGYTEAFF. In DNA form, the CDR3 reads TGTGCCAGCAGTACCATAAGGGGCTACACTGAAGCTTTCTTT.

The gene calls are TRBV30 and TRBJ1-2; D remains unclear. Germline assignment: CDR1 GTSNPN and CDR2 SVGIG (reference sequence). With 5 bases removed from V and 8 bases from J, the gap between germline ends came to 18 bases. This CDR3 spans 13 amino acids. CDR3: CAWGSQTLTGYTF. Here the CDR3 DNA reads TGTGCCTGGGGGTCACAGACCCTTACAGGCTACACCTTC.

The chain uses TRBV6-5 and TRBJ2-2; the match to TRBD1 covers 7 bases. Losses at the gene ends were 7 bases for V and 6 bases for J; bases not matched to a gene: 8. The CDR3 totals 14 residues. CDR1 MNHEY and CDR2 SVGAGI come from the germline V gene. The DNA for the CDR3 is TGTGCCAGCAAAACCGGGACAGACCCCGGGGAGCTGTTTTTT. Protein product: CASKTGTDPGELFF.

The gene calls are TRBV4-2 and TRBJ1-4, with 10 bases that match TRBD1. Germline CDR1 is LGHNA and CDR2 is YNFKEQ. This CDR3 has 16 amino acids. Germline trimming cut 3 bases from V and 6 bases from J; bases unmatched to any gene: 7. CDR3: CASSHRGGQGYEKLFF. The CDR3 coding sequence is TGTGCCAGCAGCCACCGGGGGGGACAGGGGTATGAAAAACTGTTTTTT.

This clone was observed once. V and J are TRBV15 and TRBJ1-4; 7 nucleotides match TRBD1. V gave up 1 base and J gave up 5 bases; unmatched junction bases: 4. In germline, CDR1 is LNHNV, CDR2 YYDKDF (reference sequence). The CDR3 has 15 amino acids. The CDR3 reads CATSRGTGINEKLFF. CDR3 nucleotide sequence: TGTGCCACCAGCAGAGGGACAGGAATAAATGAAAAACTGTTTTTT.

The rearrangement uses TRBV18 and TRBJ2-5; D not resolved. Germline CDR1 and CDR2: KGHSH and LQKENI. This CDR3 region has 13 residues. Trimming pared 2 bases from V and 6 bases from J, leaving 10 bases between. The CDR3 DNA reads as TGTGCCAGCTCACCAGGCAGTTCACAGACCCAGTACTTC. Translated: CASSPGSSQTQYF.

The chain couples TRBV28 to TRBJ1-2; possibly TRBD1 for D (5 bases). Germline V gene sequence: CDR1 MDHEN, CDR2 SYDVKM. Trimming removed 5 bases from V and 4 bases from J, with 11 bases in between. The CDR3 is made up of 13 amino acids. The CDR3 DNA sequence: TGTGCCAGCAGTCTGCGCGGGGGCTATGGCTACACCTTC. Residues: CASSLRGGYGYTF.

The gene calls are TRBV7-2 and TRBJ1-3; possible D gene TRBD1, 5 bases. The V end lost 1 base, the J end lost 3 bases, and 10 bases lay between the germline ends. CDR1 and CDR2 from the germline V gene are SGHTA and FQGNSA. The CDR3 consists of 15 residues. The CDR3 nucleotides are TGTGCCAGCAGCTTAGAGGTGGGGCTTGGAAACACCATATATTTT. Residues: CASSLEVGLGNTIYF.

The CDR3 DNA is TGTGCCAGCAGCGTAGGCGGGGGGGCCTTCACCGGGGAGCTGTTTTTT. The encoded protein is CASSVGGGAFTGELFF. V is TRBV9 and J is TRBJ2-2, with 9 bases identical to TRBD2. In germline, CDR1 is SGDLS, CDR2 YYNGEE. CDR3 length: 16 amino acids. V dropped 0 bases and J dropped 4; count of bases not matched to a gene: 4.

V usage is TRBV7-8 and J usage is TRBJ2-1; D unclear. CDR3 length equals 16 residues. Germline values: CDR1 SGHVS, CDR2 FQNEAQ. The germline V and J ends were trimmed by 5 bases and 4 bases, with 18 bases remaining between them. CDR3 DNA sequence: TGTGCCAGCAGCCCCCCAGGTGGGTACGAATACAATGAGCAGTTCTTC. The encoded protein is CASSPPGGYEYNEQFF.

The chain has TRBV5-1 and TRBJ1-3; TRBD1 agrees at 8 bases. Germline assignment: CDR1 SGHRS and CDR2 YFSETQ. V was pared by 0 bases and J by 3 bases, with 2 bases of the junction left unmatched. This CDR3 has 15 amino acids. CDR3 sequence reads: CASSLGTGSGNTIYF. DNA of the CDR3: TGCGCCAGCAGCTTGGGGACAGGGAGTGGAAACACCATATATTTT.

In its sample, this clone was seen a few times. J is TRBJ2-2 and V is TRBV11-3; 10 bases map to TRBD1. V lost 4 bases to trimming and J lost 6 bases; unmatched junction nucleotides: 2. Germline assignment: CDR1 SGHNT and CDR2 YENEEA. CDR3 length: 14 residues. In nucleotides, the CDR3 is TGTGCCAGCAGCTCCGGGACAGGGGCCGGGGAGCTGTTTTTT. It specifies CASSSGTGAGELFF.

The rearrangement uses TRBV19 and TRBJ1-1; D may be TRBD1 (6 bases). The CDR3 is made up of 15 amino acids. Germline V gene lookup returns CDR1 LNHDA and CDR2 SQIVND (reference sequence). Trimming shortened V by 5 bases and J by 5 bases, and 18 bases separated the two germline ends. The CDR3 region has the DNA TGTGCCAGTAGTGCTCGCCCCAACAGGGCGACTGAAGCTTTCTTT. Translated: CASSARPNRATEAFF.

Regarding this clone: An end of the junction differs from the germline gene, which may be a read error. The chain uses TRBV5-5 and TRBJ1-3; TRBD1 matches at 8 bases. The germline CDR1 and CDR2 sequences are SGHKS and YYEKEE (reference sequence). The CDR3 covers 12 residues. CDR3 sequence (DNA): TGCCCCGGGCAGGGGGCCGAAGACACCATATATTTT. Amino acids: CPGQGAEDTIYF.

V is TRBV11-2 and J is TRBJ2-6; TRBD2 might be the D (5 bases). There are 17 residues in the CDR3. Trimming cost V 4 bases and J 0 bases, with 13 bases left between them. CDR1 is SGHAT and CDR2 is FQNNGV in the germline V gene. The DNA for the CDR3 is TGTGCCAGCAGCTCCCGACTCCGGGACTCTGGGGCCAACGTCCTGACTTTC. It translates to CASSSRLRDSGANVLTF. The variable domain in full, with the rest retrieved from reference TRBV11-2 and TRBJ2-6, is EAGVAQSPRYKIIEKRQSVAFWCNPISGHATLYWYQQILGQGPKLLIQFQNNGVVDDSQLPKDRFSAERLKGVDSTLKIQPAKLEDSAVYLCASSSRLRDSGANVLTFGAGSRLTVL.

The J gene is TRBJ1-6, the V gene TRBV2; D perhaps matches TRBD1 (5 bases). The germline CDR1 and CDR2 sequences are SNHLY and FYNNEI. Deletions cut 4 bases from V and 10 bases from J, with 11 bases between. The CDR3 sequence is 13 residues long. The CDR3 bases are TGTGCCAGCAGTGGGTACAGGTCATCACCCCTCCACTTT. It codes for CASSGYRSSPLHF.

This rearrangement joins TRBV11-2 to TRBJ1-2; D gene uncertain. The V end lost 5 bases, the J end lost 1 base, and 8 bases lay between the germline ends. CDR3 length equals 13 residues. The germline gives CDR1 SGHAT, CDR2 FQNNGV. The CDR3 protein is CASSLRYNYGYTF. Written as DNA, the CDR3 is TGTGCCAGCAGCCTCAGATATAACTATGGCTACACCTTC.